There are a few counts of the clone carrying this TCR beta chain. The source of the sample is a study of T cell responses to AZD1222 COVID-19 vaccine. Profiled with immunoSEQ multiplex PCR; TCRdb holds only in-frame clones, not every one. The sample lists about 54,000 clones, around 92% occurring once. This material consisted of peripheral blood, taken 28 days after the second AZD1222 dose. The source of this sequence is an adult who received the AZD1222 COVID-19 vaccine.

The chain's CDR3 is CATNQRQGTNEKLFF. The CDR3 coding sequence is TGTGCCACCAACCAACGACAGGGTACTAATGAAAAACTGTTTTTT. V usage is TRBV19 and J usage is TRBJ1-4; 7 bases are a match to TRBD1. Germline lookup yields CDR1 LNHDA and CDR2 SQIVND (reference sequence). Unmatched junction bases numbered 10, after V lost 10 bases and J lost 2 bases. CDR3 length equals 15 residues.